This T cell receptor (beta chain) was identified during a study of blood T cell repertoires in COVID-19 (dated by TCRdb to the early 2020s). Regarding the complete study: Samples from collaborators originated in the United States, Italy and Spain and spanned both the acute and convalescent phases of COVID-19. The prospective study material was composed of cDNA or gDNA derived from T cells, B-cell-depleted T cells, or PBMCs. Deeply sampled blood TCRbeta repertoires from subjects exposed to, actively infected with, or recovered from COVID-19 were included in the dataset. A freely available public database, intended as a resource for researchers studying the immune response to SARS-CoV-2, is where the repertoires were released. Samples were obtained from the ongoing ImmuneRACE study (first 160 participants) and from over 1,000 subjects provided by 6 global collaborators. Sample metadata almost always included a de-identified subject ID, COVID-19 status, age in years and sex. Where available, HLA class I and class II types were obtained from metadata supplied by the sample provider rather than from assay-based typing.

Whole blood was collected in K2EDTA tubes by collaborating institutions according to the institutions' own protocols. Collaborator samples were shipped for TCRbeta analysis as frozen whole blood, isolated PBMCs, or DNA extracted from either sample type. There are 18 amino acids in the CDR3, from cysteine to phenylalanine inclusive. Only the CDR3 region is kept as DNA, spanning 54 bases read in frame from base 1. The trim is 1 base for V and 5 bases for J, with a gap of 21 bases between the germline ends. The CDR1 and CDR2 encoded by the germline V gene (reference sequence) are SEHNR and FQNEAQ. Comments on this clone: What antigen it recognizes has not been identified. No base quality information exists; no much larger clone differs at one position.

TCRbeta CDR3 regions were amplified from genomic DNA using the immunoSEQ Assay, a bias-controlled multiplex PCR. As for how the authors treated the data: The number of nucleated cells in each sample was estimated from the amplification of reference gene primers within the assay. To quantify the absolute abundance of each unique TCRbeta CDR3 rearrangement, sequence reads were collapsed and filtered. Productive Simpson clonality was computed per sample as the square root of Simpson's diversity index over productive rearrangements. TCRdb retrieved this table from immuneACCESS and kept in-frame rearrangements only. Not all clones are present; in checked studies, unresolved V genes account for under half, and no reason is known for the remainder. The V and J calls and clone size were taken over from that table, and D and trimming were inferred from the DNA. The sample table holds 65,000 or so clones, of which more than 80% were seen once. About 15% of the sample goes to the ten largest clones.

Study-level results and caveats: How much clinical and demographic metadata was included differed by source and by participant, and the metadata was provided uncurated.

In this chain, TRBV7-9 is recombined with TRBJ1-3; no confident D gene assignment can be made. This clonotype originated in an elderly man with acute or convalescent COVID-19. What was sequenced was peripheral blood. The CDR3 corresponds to CASSLGMLQTTNRNTIYF. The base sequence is TGTGCCAGCAGCTTAGGAATGCTACAGACTACGAATAGAAACACCATATATTTT.